Shown below are 17 T cell receptor beta chains from a single sample sequenced in a study of cytomegalovirus exposure and HLA in healthy donors. PCR involved 60 Vbeta and 13 Jbeta primers. Produced via immunoSEQ multiplex PCR; TCRdb's table is partial and in-frame only. The sample has about 68,000 clones, over 75% seen once. Sequencing was carried out using PBMCs. These receptors all come from a human donor in good health.

The chain links TRBV9 to TRBJ2-3; 7 nucleotides align to TRBD2. The germline CDR1 and CDR2 sequences are SGDLS and YYNGEE. Trimming took 0 bases from V and 4 from J; bases not matched to a gene: 8. The CDR3 is 16 amino acids. The CDR3 coding sequence is TGTGCCAGCAGCGTAGCTACAGCGGGGACCTCAGATACGCAGTATTTT. Translating it yields CASSVATAGTSDTQYF.

CDR3 region: CASSVGQRTNTEAFF. In nucleotides, the CDR3 is TGTGCCAGCAGCGTAGGACAGAGGACGAACACTGAAGCTTTCTTT. The chain has TRBV5-4 and TRBJ1-1; D may be TRBD1 (6 bases). Germline V gene data show CDR1 as SGHNT and CDR2 as YYREEE (reference sequence). Trimming pared 4 bases from V and 1 base from J, leaving 14 bases between. This CDR3 is built from 15 residues.

The chain recombines TRBV15 with TRBJ1-5; D is unresolved. The CDR3 has 17 amino acids. Between the trimmed V and J ends, which lost 0 bases and 0 bases, there was a span of 12 bases. Germline V CDR1 and CDR2: LNHNV, YYDKDF (reference sequence). The CDR3 sequence is CATSRDLSTYSNQPQHF. DNA of the CDR3: TGTGCCACCAGCAGAGACCTCTCGACATATAGCAATCAGCCCCAGCATTTT.

This chain connects TRBV27 to TRBJ1-1, with a tentative D call TRBD1 (6 bases). V was cut by 5 bases and J by 1 base, with 23 bases left in between. The CDR3 runs 18 residues. Germline CDR1 MNHEY, CDR2 SMNVEV (reference sequence). The CDR3 region has the DNA TGTGCCAGCAGTCCACGCCGTCAGGGCTTAGGGGGGAACACTGAAGCTTTCTTT. This sequence encodes CASSPRRQGLGGNTEAFF.

The chain uses TRBV6-5 and TRBJ1-4; 7 positions agree with TRBD1. Germline V gene data show CDR1 as MNHEY and CDR2 as SVGAGI. Trimming cost V 2 bases and J 8 bases; bases outside gene matches: 5. This CDR3 spans 14 amino acids. CDR3 sequence (DNA): TGTGCCAGCAGTTACGAGGGGGCGGGGGAAAAACTGTTTTTT. It specifies CASSYEGAGEKLFF.

Remarks on this clone: The junction shows a germline mismatch at one end, possibly a read error. This sequence joins TRBV29-1 and TRBJ2-7, with a tentative D call TRBD1 (5 bases). This CDR3 contains 11 residues. The germline V gene encodes CDR1 SQVTM and CDR2 ANQGSEA. This chain's CDR3 is CSVQDSYEQYF. The DNA of the CDR3 is TGCAGCGTTCAAGACAGCTACGAGCAGTACTTC.

The genes are TRBV7-8 and TRBJ1-1; D uncertain. Per the germline V gene, CDR1 is SGHVS and CDR2 is FQNEAQ. The CDR3 consists of 16 residues. The ends were cut back, 4 bases at V and 0 bases at J, with 15 bases in the middle. The CDR3: CASSSSAGGMNTEAFF. The CDR3 bases are TGTGCCAGCAGCTCGTCGGCCGGCGGGATGAACACTGAAGCTTTCTTT.

The chain links TRBV19 to TRBJ2-3; no clear D. Trimming cost V 1 base and J 2 bases, with 7 bases left between them. The CDR3 length is 14 residues. The germline V gene has CDR1 LNHDA and CDR2 SQIVND (reference sequence). The chain's CDR3 is CASSIGAATDTQYF. CDR3 nucleotide sequence: TGTGCCAGTAGTATAGGGGCAGCCACAGATACGCAGTATTTT.

This chain joins TRBV7-3 and TRBJ1-2; 11 bases map to TRBD1. This CDR3 has 18 amino acids. Germline CDR1 and CDR2: SGHTA and FQGTGA. With 0 bases clipped from V and 5 bases from J, the junction kept 11 bases outside the gene matches. This CDR3 reads CASSLTGGPGQGGYGYTF. The CDR3 nucleotides read TGTGCCAGCAGCTTAACGGGCGGACCGGGACAGGGGGGGTATGGCTACACCTTC.

The chain links TRBV5-1 to TRBJ2-6, with TRBD1 matching over 11 bases. The CDR3 consists of 19 residues. The junction had 7 bases not matched to a gene; V was cut back by 0 bases and J by 2 bases. Germline V lookup: CDR1 SGHRS, CDR2 YFSETQ. The CDR3, as DNA: TGCGCCAGCAGCTTGGAAAGGACAGGGGGCTTAACTGGGGCCAACGTCCTGACTTTC. Translating gives CASSLERTGGLTGANVLTF.

This chain joins TRBV5-1 and TRBJ2-5; 10 nucleotides match TRBD1. Germline CDR1 and CDR2: SGHRS and YFSETQ. There are 17 residues in the CDR3. V lost 2 bases to trimming and J lost 1 base; unmatched junction nucleotides: 8. The chain's CDR3 is CASSFGQGVSSQETQYF. The CDR3 region has the DNA TGCGCCAGCAGCTTCGGACAGGGGGTCTCGTCCCAAGAGACCCAGTACTTC.

The chain employs TRBV29-1 and TRBJ2-7; 10 bases fit TRBD2. Germline trimming cut 6 bases from V and 0 bases from J; bases unmatched to any gene: 5. CDR1 is SQVTM and CDR2 is ANQGSEA in the germline V gene. This CDR3 spans 14 amino acids. This CDR3 reads CSVSLAGDSYEQYF. CDR3 nucleotides: TGCAGCGTGAGTCTAGCGGGGGACTCCTACGAGCAGTACTTC.

CDR3 in amino acids: CSVFDGSGNTIYF. CDR3 coding DNA: TGCAGCGTTTTTGACGGGAGCGGAAACACCATATATTTT. This chain uses TRBV29-1 with TRBJ1-3; D is unclear. CDR1 is SQVTM and CDR2 is ANQGSEA in the germline V gene. This CDR3 has 13 residues. V was pared by 5 bases and J by 4 bases, with 12 bases between.

This chain connects TRBV2 to TRBJ1-2, with D possibly being TRBD1 (6 bases). Germline V CDR1 and CDR2: SNHLY, FYNNEI. The V end lost 6 bases, the J end lost 4 bases, and 15 bases lay between the germline ends. The length of the CDR3 is 14 residues. For the CDR3, the DNA is TGTGCCAGCAGGGAACTAGTGACAGGCTATGGCTACACCTTC. Its protein product is CASRELVTGYGYTF.

This chain joins TRBV5-8 and TRBJ2-7; a weak D match, TRBD1 (6 bases). The V end lost 5 bases, the J end lost 6 bases, and 15 bases lay between the germline ends. The CDR3 consists of 13 residues. Germline CDR1 SGHTS, CDR2 YDEGEE. The CDR3 sequence is CASSTRTAAEQYF. In DNA form, the CDR3 reads TGTGCCAGCAGTACCCGGACAGCGGCCGAGCAGTACTTC.

J is TRBJ2-7 and V is TRBV7-2, with 9 bases that match TRBD1. CDR1 SGHTA and CDR2 FQGNSA come from the germline V gene. V was clipped by 5 bases and J by 2 bases; unmatched bases: 10. CDR3 size: 16 residues. The CDR3, as DNA: TGTGCCAGCAGCCAACAGCCGGGACAGGGCGCCTACGAGCAGTACTTC. Encoded protein: CASSQQPGQGAYEQYF.

The chain uses TRBV27 and TRBJ2-7; D possibly corresponds to TRBD1 (5 bases). The germline V gene has CDR1 MNHEY and CDR2 SMNVEV (reference sequence). Trimming cost V 7 bases and J 1 base, with 11 bases left between them. The CDR3 length is 13 residues. The CDR3 reads CASNRQNSYEQYF. As DNA, the CDR3 is TGTGCCAGCAACAGACAGAATTCCTACGAGCAGTACTTC.